The 28 T cell receptor beta chains reported below all come from one sample, sequenced in a study of metastatic and nonmetastatic thyroid tumors. Treatment of any kind had been given to no patient before thyroid surgery. TCRdb re-called clones from the PCR reads using MiXCR. This table has some 33,000 clones, about a fifth appearing once. The sequencing sample was made of tumor tissue. The receptors stem from a male donor with papillary thyroid cancer or a benign thyroid nodule (not recorded which). Some clones in this sample may be carry-over from other donors' samples.

This clone was counted a few times. At one boundary the junction diverges from the germline segment, which might be a read error. The gene calls are TRBV6-2 or TRBV6-3 and TRBJ2-3; 7 bases agree with TRBD1. Germline loops: CDR1 MNHEY, CDR2 SVGEGT. This CDR3 contains 15 residues. CDR3 coding DNA: TGTGCTAGCAGTCAACAGGGGCGTTCTACAGATACGCAGTATTTT. Translation gives CASSQQGRSTDTQYF.

This clone was recorded many times. This same CDR3 is encoded by further DNA sequences in the sample. The chain uses TRBV5-6 and TRBJ2-7; 9 bases are shared with TRBD1. The V gene end was trimmed by 1 base and the J gene end by 3 bases; junction bases not matched to a gene: 2. CDR3 length equals 14 residues. Per germline, CDR1 SGHDT and CDR2 YYEEEE. This CDR3 reads CASSLTGGDYEQYF. As DNA, the CDR3 is TGTGCCAGCAGCTTGACAGGGGGCGACTACGAGCAGTACTTC.

This clone was seen ten or more times. This sequence joins TRBV4-2 and TRBJ2-7; D is perhaps TRBD2 (6 bases). Trimming removed 4 bases at V and 0 bases at J, with 13 bases between. The CDR3 spans 15 residues. Germline CDR1 reads LGHNA; CDR2 reads YNFKEQ. The CDR3 loop reads CASSPGGGDSYEQYF. The CDR3 nucleotides are TGTGCCAGCAGCCCGGGCGGAGGGGACTCCTACGAGCAGTACTTC.

The rearrangement links TRBV15 to TRBJ2-1; 9 bases are a match to TRBD2. V trimming: 1 base; J trimming: 7 bases; junction bases outside the gene matches: 14. Germline-derived CDR1 and CDR2 are LNHNV and YYDKDF (reference sequence). This CDR3 is built from 18 residues. The CDR3 sequence: CATSRVPGGAGGRNEQFF. The DNA of the CDR3 is TGTGCCACCAGCAGAGTTCCCGGCGGTGCGGGAGGGCGTAATGAGCAGTTCTTC.

The chain recombines TRBV11-2 with TRBJ2-1, with TRBD1 matching over 8 bases. Germline V gene lookup returns CDR1 SGHAT and CDR2 FQNNGV. This CDR3 has 18 amino acids. With 5 bases clipped from V and 0 bases from J, the junction kept 12 bases outside the gene matches. Written as DNA, the CDR3 is TGTGCCAGCAGCAACCGGGACAGGTTCTCCAGCTCCTACAATGAGCAGTTCTTC. Translating gives CASSNRDRFSSSYNEQFF.

The V gene is TRBV7-9, the J gene TRBJ2-3, with D uncertain. CDR3 length: 14 residues. The V gene's germline CDR1 is SEHNR and CDR2 FQNEAQ (reference sequence). V gave up 3 bases and J gave up 6 bases, with 13 bases separating them. CDR3 DNA: TGTGCCAGCAGCTTTGGGTGGTCCTCGGATACGCAGTATTTT. Protein: CASSFGWSSDTQYF. Full variable domain (remainder filled in from reference TRBV7-9 and TRBJ2-3): DTGVSQNPRHKITKRGQNVTFRCDPISEHNRLYWYRQTLGQGPEFLTYFQNEAQLEKSRLLSDRFSAERPKGSFSTLEIQRTEQGDSAMYLCASSFGWSSDTQYFGPGTRLTVL.

A remark on this clone: A much larger clone differs by one base, so this may be a read error. The same CDR3 arises from other DNA sequences in this sample as well. J is TRBJ2-2 and V is TRBV27, with 8 bases lining up with TRBD1. Germline CDR1 reads MNHEY; CDR2 reads SMNVEV (reference sequence). CDR3 length equals 13 residues. This CDR3 is CATAGTGHGELFF. DNA of the CDR3: TGTGCCACCGCCGGGACAGGTCACGGGGAGCTGTTCTTT.

The chain couples TRBV6-5 to TRBJ2-1; the D gene is possibly TRBD2 (6 bases). CDR1 and CDR2 (germline): MNHEY, SVGAGI. Trimming removed 2 bases at V and 8 bases at J, with 10 bases between. There are 13 residues in the CDR3. The CDR3 sequence is CASSYRGTDEQFF. For the CDR3, the DNA is TGTGCCAGCAGTTACCGGGGGACCGATGAGCAGTTCTTC.

This clone was found many times. The CDR3 protein is CSARAQPGQEGKTQYF. The CDR3 coding sequence is TGCAGTGCTAGAGCCCAACCGGGACAGGAGGGAAAGACCCAGTACTTC. This chain uses TRBV20-1 with TRBJ2-5; the match to TRBD1 covers 8 bases. Germline loops: CDR1 DFQATT, CDR2 SNEGSKA (reference sequence). This CDR3 is built from 16 residues. V lost 1 base to trimming and J lost 6 bases; unmatched junction nucleotides: 13.

On this clone itself: At one end, the junction sequence differs from germline, possibly due to a read error. The chain uses TRBV28 and TRBJ1-6; no clear D gene. This CDR3 spans 14 amino acids. Germline lookup yields CDR1 MDHEN and CDR2 SYDVKM. Here the CDR3 DNA reads TGTGCCAGCAGTTTTCGAGGTTGGGTTTCACCCCTCTACTTT. Translation: CASSFRGWVSPLYF.

The sample holds one count of this clone. V is TRBV20-1 and J is TRBJ1-1, with D possibly matching TRBD1 (6 bases). V gave up 6 bases and J gave up 13 bases, with 27 bases separating them. From germline, CDR1 is DFQATT and CDR2 SNEGSKA (reference sequence). The CDR3 loop spans 14 amino acids. This CDR3 is CSALGQGLNTEFFF. The CDR3 nucleotides are TGCAGTGCGTTGGGTCAGGGGCTGAACACTGAATTTTTCTTT.

This clone appeared many times. The chain is built from TRBV5-6 and TRBJ2-1; tentatively, D is TRBD1 (5 bases). V was cut by 4 bases and J by 0 bases, with 14 bases left in between. CDR1 is SGHDT, CDR2 YYEEEE, per germline. CDR3 length equals 16 residues. The CDR3 protein is CASSEQDLSSYNEQFF. CDR3 DNA sequence: TGTGCCAGCAGCGAACAGGACCTCAGCTCCTACAATGAGCAGTTCTTC.

This chain links TRBV7-2 with TRBJ2-7; D is possibly TRBD1 (5 bases). CDR1 and CDR2 from the germline V gene are SGHTA and FQGNSA. The CDR3 runs 13 residues. V was trimmed by 4 bases and J by 5 bases, leaving 12 bases between them. CDR3 in amino acids: CASSSQGGNEQYF. The CDR3 region has the DNA TGTGCCAGCAGCTCGCAGGGTGGGAACGAGCAGTACTTC. Using reference TRBV7-2 and TRBJ2-7 for the parts outside the CDR3, the full variable domain is GAGVSQSPSNKVTEKGKDVELRCDPISGHTALYWYRQSLGQGLEFLIYFQGNSAPDKSGLPSDRFSAERTGGSVSTLTIQRTQQEDSAVYLCASSSQGGNEQYFGPGTRLTVT.

This clone has a count of ten or more. J is TRBJ2-1 and V is TRBV5-1; 8 bases agree with TRBD2. V shed 0 bases and J 6 bases; nucleotides not matched to a gene: 23. The CDR3 spans 21 residues. In germline, CDR1 is SGHRS, CDR2 YFSETQ. The CDR3 region has the DNA TGCGCCAGCAGCTTGGTTAGAGTAGCGGGGCATTCAAAAGGGTCATCCAATGAGCAGTTCTTC. Encoded protein: CASSLVRVAGHSKGSSNEQFF. The whole variable domain, remainder taken from reference TRBV5-1 and TRBJ2-1, is KAGVTQTPRYLIKTRGQQVTLSCSPISGHRSVSWYQQTPGQGLQFLFEYFSETQRNKGNFPGRFSGRQFSNSRSEMNVSTLELGDSALYLCASSLVRVAGHSKGSSNEQFFGPGTRLTVL.

V and J are TRBV4-1 and TRBJ2-7, with TRBD2 matching 11 bases. J lost 2 bases, V lost 3 bases, and 9 bases had no gene match. This CDR3 is 17 amino acids long. Germline lookup yields CDR1 MGHRA and CDR2 YSYEKL. The CDR3 nucleotides read TGCGCCAGCAGCCAGACAGCTAGCGGGGGGACCCCCTACGAGCAGTACTTC. It encodes CASSQTASGGTPYEQYF.

The genes are TRBV11-1 and TRBJ1-2, with 8 bases fitting TRBD1. Germline V gives CDR1 SGHAT, CDR2 FQDESV (reference sequence). J gave up 4 bases and V 5 bases, and 12 bases lay outside the gene matches. The CDR3 sequence is 16 residues long. The CDR3 region is CASSHLTGVKGYGYTF. CDR3 nucleotides: TGTGCCAGCAGCCACTTGACAGGGGTCAAGGGCTATGGCTACACCTTC.

The table lists this clone with a few counts. J is TRBJ2-7 and V is TRBV28; D perhaps matches TRBD1 (5 bases). The CDR3 is 15 amino acids. V was cut by 6 bases and J by 0 bases, with 15 bases left in between. From germline, CDR1 is MDHEN and CDR2 SYDVKM. The CDR3 DNA reads TGTGCCAGCAGCCCCCAGGGAAGGAGCTCCTACGAGCAGTACGTC. Translating gives CASSPQGRSSYEQYV.

The table lists this clone with many counts. In the same sample, other DNA sequences code for this CDR3. The V gene is TRBV7-8, the J gene TRBJ2-1; 9 bases are shared with TRBD1. The CDR3 extends over 15 amino acids. Trimming took 2 bases from V and 5 from J; bases not matched to a gene: 4. Germline V lookup: CDR1 SGHVS, CDR2 FQNEAQ. The CDR3 coding sequence is TGTGCCAGCAGCTTAACAGGGGGCGCGCACAATGAGCAGTTCTTC. Protein product: CASSLTGGAHNEQFF.

This clone was recorded at least ten times. Written as DNA, the CDR3 is TGTGCCAGCAGCTTAGGGATCTCCTACGAGCAGTACTTC. As protein: CASSLGISYEQYF. The chain recombines TRBV13 with TRBJ2-7; D gene unclear. V gave up 0 bases and J gave up 0 bases, with 3 bases separating them. Germline assignment: CDR1 PRHDT and CDR2 FYEKMQ (reference sequence). The CDR3 loop spans 13 amino acids.

This clone was counted at least ten times. V and J are TRBV6-1 and TRBJ2-7; 11 nucleotides align to TRBD2. Unmatched junction bases numbered 1, after V lost 6 bases and J lost 3 bases. Germline values: CDR1 MNHNS, CDR2 SASEGT. The CDR3 runs to 13 residues. The CDR3 region is CASRGTSGYEQYF. DNA of the CDR3: TGTGCCAGCAGGGGGACTAGCGGCTACGAGCAGTACTTC.

By frequency in the sample, this clone is medium-sized. The chain combines TRBV6-1 with TRBJ2-1; TRBD1 is a possible D gene (6 bases). Per the germline V gene, CDR1 is MNHNS and CDR2 is SASEGT. The CDR3 runs to 14 residues. Deletions cut 8 bases from V and 9 bases from J, with 20 bases between. CDR3 loop: CASCPGWEGGEQFF. The CDR3, as DNA: TGTGCCAGCTGCCCGGGATGGGAAGGGGGTGAGCAGTTCTTC.

This clone has a count of ten or more. The genes are TRBV20-1 and TRBJ2-3; 11 bases line up with TRBD2. The germline V gene encodes CDR1 DFQATT and CDR2 SNEGSKA (reference sequence). V was pared by 5 bases and J by 4 bases, with 5 bases of the junction left unmatched. The CDR3 contains 14 residues. The CDR3 reads CSAPSSGRSDTQYF. CDR3 nucleotides: TGCAGTGCTCCGTCTAGCGGGAGGTCAGATACGCAGTATTTT.

Relative to its sample, this clone is medium-sized. CDR3 nucleotide sequence: TGTGCCAGCACCGAGGTAGGACAGGGACTAGCCGAGCAGTACTTC. Its translation is CASTEVGQGLAEQYF. This chain joins TRBV6-1 and TRBJ2-7; tentative D call: TRBD2 (9 bases). The ends were cut back, 7 bases at V and 6 bases at J, with 22 bases in the middle. The germline CDR1 and CDR2 sequences are MNHNS and SASEGT. The CDR3 spans 15 residues.

This clone was found many times. This sequence may be a read error, since a much larger clone differs from it by one base. The chain recombines TRBV7-9 with TRBJ2-7; TRBD2 matches at 7 bases. The V segment lost 4 bases and the J segment 6 bases; nucleotides outside the gene matches: 3. The CDR3 contains 12 residues. Germline V gene sequence: CDR1 SEHNR, CDR2 FQNEAQ (reference sequence). This chain's CDR3 is CASSWGGCEQYF. CDR3 nucleotide sequence: TGTGCCAGCAGCTGGGGGGGGTGCGAGCAGTACTTC.

This clone was detected ten times or more. J is TRBJ2-3 and V is TRBV6-6; D might be TRBD1 (8 bases). CDR1 is MNHNY, CDR2 SVGAGI, per germline (reference sequence). The CDR3 has 17 residues. V dropped 6 bases and J dropped 2 bases, with 21 bases sitting between them. The CDR3 here is CASRGLTGGSYTDTQYF. The CDR3 DNA sequence: TGTGCCAGCAGGGGACTAACAGGGGGGTCTTACACAGATACGCAGTATTTT.

At least ten counts were recorded for this clone. The V and J genes are TRBV20-1 and TRBJ2-1; 12 bases match TRBD2. The trim removed 2 bases at V and 12 bases at J, leaving 17 bases unmatched. Per germline, CDR1 DFQATT and CDR2 SNEGSKA (reference sequence). The CDR3 consists of 17 residues. The CDR3 DNA sequence: TGCAGTGCTAGACCAAACCTAGGGACTAGCGGGCCAAAGAGGCAGTTCTTC. Amino acid sequence: CSARPNLGTSGPKRQFF.

This clone was recorded a few times. A much larger clone differs by one base, so this may be a read error. The J gene is TRBJ2-3, the V gene TRBV25-1, with D hard to call. Deletions cut 6 bases from V and 2 bases from J, with 9 bases between. This CDR3 is built from 13 residues. Germline V gives CDR1 MGHDK, CDR2 SYGVNS. CDR3 region: CASSASPTDTQYF. The CDR3 DNA is TGTGCCAGCAGCGCATCACCCACAGATACGCAGTATTTT.

This clone was detected ten times or more. V gene TRBV6-1 combines with J gene TRBJ2-5; 7 nucleotides match TRBD1. From germline, CDR1 is MNHNS and CDR2 SASEGT. CDR3 length: 15 residues. Trimming removed 8 bases from V and 4 bases from J; junction bases left unmatched: 13. The CDR3 nucleotides read TGTGCCAGCGGATCGACAGGGAATGGTTTAGAGACCCAGTACTTC. It encodes CASGSTGNGLETQYF.